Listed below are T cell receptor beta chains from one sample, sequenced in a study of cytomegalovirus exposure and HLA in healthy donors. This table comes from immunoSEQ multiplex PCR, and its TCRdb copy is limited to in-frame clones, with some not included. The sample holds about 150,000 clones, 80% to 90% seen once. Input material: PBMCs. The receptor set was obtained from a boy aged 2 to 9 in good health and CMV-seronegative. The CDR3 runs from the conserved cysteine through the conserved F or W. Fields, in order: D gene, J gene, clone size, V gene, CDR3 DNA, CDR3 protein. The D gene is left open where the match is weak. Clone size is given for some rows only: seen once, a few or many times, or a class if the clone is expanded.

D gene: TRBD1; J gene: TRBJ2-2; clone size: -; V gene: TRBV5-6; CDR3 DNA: TGTGCCAGCTCACGGGACAGAGGACCCACCGGGGAGCTGTTTTTT; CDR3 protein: CASSRDRGPTGELFF
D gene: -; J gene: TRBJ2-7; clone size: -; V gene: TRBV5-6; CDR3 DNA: TGTGCCAGCAGCCGCGATCGGTACGAGCAGTACTTC; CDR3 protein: CASSRDRYEQYF
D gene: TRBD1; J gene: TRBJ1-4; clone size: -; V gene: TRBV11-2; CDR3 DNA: TGTGCCAGCAGCCTGGGGACAGGGACTAATGAAAAACTGTTTTTT; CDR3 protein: CASSLGTGTNEKLFF
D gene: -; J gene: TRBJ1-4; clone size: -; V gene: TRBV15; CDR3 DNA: TGTGCCACCAGCAGAGCTCGACAGCTTAATGAAAAACTGTTTTTT; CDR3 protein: CATSRARQLNEKLFF
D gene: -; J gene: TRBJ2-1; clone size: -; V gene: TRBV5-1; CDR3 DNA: TGCGCCAGCAGCTTGGGCGTTTCAGGCGGGGGCGGCGGCTACAATGAGCAGTTCTTC; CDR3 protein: CASSLGVSGGGGGYNEQFF
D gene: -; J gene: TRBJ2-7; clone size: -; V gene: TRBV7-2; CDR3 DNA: TGTGCCAGCAGCTTAGGTAGCCCCGGGGACAACCCAAAGTACTTC; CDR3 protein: CASSLGSPGDNPKYF
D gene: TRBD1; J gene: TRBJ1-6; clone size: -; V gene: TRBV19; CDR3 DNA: TGTGCCAGTAGTACTGGAGGACAGGGGAGTTCACCCCTCCACTTT; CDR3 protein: CASSTGGQGSSPLHF
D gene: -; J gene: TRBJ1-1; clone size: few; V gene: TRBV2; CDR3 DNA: TGTGCCAGCAGCTCCTCTTTCCCCCTCGGGGACACTGAAGCTTTCTTT; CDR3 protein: CASSSSFPLGDTEAFF
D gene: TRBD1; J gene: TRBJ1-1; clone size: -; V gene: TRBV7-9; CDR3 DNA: TGTGCCAGCAGCTTGACAGGGGTGGGTTTCACTGAAGCTTTCTTT; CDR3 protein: CASSLTGVGFTEAFF
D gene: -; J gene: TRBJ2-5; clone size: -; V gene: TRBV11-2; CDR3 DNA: TGTGCCAGCAGCCGAGGGATTTGGGAGACCCAGTACTTC; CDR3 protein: CASSRGIWETQYF
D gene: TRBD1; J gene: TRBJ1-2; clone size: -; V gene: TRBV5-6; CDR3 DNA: TGTGCCAGCAGCTTGGCGGGACAGGGAATCTATGGCTACACCTTC; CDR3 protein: CASSLAGQGIYGYTF
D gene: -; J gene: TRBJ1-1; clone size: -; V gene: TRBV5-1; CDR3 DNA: TGCGCCAGCAGCTTGACAGGGATGAACACTGAAGCTTTCTTT; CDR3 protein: CASSLTGMNTEAFF
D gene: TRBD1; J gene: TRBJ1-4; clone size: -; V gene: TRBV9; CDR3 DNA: TGTGCCAGCAGCCTCCAGGGGGCAACTAATGAAAAACTGTTTTTT; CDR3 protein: CASSLQGATNEKLFF
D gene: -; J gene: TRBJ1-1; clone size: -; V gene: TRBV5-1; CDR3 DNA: TGCGCCAGCAGCCCATCCCCAGGGTCCACTGAAGCTTTCTTT; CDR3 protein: CASSPSPGSTEAFF
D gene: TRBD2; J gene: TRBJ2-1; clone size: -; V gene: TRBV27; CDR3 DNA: TGTGCCAGCAGTTTTCTCCCCGTGGCTAGCGGGAGGGTATGGTTGGGGGCAATATACAATGAGCAGTTCTTC; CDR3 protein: CASSFLPVASGRVWLGAIYNEQFF
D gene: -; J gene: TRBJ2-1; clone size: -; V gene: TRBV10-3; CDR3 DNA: TGTGCCATCAGTGGGCGGCGGCCGGCGGGCGATGAGCAGTTCTTC; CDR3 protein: CAISGRRPAGDEQFF
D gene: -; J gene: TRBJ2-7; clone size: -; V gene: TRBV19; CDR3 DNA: TGTGCCAGTTCCAGGGGCTACGAGCAGTACTTC; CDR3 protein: CASSRGYEQYF
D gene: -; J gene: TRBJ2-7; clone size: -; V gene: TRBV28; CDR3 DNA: TGTGCCAGCAGGGGGAAGGGGCTAGCGATATACGAGCAGTACTTC; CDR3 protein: CASRGKGLAIYEQYF
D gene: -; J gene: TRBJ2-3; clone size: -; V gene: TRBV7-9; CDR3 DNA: TGTGCCAGCAGCCATTTTGGGACTGGCAGCACAGATACGCAGTATTTT; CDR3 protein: CASSHFGTGSTDTQYF
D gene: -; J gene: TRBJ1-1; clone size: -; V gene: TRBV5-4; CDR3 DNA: TGTGCCAGCAGCTTCCCAGGCAGGTCAGGTGAAGCTTTCTTT; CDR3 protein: CASSFPGRSGEAFF
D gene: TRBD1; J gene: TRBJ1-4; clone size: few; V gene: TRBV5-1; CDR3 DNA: TGCGCCAGCAGCGGGACAGGAAATGAAAAACTGTTTTTT; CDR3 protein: CASSGTGNEKLFF
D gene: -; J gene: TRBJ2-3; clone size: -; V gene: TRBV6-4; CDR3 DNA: TGTGCCAGCAGTGGCGGGGAGACCACAGATACGCAGTATTTT; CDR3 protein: CASSGGETTDTQYF
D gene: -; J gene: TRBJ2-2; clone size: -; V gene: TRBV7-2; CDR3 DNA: TGTGCCAGCAGCCCTGCTAGTGGCGCCGGGGAGCTGTTTTTT; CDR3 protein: CASSPASGAGELFF
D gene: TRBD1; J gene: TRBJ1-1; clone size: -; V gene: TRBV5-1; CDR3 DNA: TGCGCCAGCAGACACCGGGACAGGGGGCCGAACACTGAAGCTTTCTTT; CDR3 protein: CASRHRDRGPNTEAFF
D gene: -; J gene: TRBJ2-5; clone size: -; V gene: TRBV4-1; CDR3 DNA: TGCGCCAGCAGCCAACAGGGTTTCGAGACCCAGTACTTC; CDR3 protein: CASSQQGFETQYF
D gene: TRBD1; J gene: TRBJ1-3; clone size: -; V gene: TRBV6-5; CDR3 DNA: TGTGCCAGCAGAACAGGGGACTTCTCTGGAAACACCATATATTTT; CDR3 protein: CASRTGDFSGNTIYF
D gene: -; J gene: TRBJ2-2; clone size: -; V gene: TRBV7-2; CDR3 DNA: TGTGCCAGCAGCCGACAGGCTACGAACACCGGGGAGCTGTTTTTT; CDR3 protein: CASSRQATNTGELFF
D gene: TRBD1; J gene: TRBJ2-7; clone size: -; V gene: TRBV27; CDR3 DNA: TGTGCCAGCACCCCTCGCGGCCGACAGGGGATAGGGGAGCAGTACTTC; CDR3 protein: CASTPRGRQGIGEQYF
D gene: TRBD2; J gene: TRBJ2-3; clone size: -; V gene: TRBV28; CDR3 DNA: TGTGCCAGCAGTCCCCGACTAGCGGGAATGAGGTCAGATACGCAGTATTTT; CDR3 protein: CASSPRLAGMRSDTQYF
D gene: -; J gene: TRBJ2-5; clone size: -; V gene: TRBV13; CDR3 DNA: TGTGCCAGCAGAAGCACAGGGGGGGGCCAAGAGACCCAGTACTTC; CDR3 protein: CASRSTGGGQETQYF
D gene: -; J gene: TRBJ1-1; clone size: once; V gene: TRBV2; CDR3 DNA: TGTGCCAGCAGTGGTACGATGAGCACTGAAGCTTTCTTT; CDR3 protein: CASSGTMSTEAFF
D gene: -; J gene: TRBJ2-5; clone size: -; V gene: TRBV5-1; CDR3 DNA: TGCGCCAGCAGCTCTACAGGGTACCAAGAGACCCAGTACTTC; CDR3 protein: CASSSTGYQETQYF
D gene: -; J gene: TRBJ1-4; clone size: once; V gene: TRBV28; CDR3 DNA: TGTGCCAGCACCCCTCGAAGCCCCACTAATGAAAAACTGTTTTTT; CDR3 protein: CASTPRSPTNEKLFF
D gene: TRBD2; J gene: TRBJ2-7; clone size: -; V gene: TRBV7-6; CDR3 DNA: TGTGCCAGCAGCTCTTCGCTAGCGGGAGAAGCACTTTCCTACGAGCAGTACTTC; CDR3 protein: CASSSSLAGEALSYEQYF
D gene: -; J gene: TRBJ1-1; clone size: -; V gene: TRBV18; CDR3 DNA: TGTGCCAGCTCACCACGGATAGGGGATGCCACTGAAGCTTTCTTT; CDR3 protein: CASSPRIGDATEAFF
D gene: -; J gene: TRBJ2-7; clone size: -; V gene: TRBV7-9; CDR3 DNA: TGTGCCAGCAGCGCGAGCTCCTACGAGCAGTACTTC; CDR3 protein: CASSASSYEQYF
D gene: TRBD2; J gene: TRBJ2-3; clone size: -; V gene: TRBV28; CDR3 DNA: TGTGCCAGCAACGCAAACCAAGGACTAGCGGGCAGGTCAGATACGCAGTATTTT; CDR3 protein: CASNANQGLAGRSDTQYF
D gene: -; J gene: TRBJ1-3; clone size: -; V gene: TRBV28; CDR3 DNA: TGTGCCAGCATAAGGACTTTTTCTGGAAACACCATATATTTT; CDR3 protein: CASIRTFSGNTIYF
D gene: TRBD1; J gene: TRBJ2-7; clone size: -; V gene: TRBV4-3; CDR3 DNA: TGCGCCAGCAGCCAAGACATACCTCTCGGCGCCGGGACAGGGCTGTACGAGCAGTACTTC; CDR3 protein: CASSQDIPLGAGTGLYEQYF
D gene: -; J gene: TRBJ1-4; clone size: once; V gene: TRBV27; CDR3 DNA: TGTGCCAGCAGTTTAGCGGGGTTTGGTGAAAAACTGTTTTTT; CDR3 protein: CASSLAGFGEKLFF
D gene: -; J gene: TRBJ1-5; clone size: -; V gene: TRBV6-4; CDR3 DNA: TGTGCCAGCAGTGAAAGTTCGAGCGGCAATCAGCCCCAGCATTTT; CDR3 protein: CASSESSSGNQPQHF
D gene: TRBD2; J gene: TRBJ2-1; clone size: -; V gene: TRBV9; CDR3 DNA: TGTGCCAGCAGCGGGACTAGCGGGGGGTCCTACAATGAGCAGTTCTTC; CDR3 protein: CASSGTSGGSYNEQFF
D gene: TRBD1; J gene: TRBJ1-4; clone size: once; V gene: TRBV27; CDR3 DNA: TGTGCCAGCAGAAACAGGGGGGGTGCAACTAATGAAAAACTGTTTTTT; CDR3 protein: CASRNRGGATNEKLFF
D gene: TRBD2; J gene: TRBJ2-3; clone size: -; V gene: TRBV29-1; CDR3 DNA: TGCAGCGTTGGTGGGCTAGCGGGGGAAGTAACAGATACGCAGTATTTT; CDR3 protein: CSVGGLAGEVTDTQYF
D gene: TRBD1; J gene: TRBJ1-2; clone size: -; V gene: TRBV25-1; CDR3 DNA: TGTGCCAGCAGTCCCAACAGGGGGCAGGATGGCTACACCTTC; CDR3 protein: CASSPNRGQDGYTF
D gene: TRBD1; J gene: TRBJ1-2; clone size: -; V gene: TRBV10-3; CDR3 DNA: TGTGCCATAGCACCGGGACAGGGGTTATATGGCTACACCTTC; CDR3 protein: CAIAPGQGLYGYTF
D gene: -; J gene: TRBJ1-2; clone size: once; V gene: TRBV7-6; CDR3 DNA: TGTGCCAGCAGCATGTCCAGGGGACCCGGCTACACCTTC; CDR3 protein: CASSMSRGPGYTF